The 22 T cell receptor beta chains in this list originate from one sample, sequenced in a study of blood T cell repertoires in COVID-19. Profiling relied on immunoSEQ multiplex PCR, and the TCRdb table lists in-frame clones only, not all of them. The sample has 200,000 to 250,000 clones, roughly 78% seen once; the top ten hold more than 10%. Sequenced: peripheral blood. All receptors come from a woman aged 40 to 50 with acute or convalescent COVID-19.

J is TRBJ2-3 and V is TRBV4-2; perhaps TRBD2 as D (5 bases). The ends were cut back, 2 bases at V and 3 bases at J, with 6 bases in the middle. The CDR3 loop spans 13 amino acids. Germline V lookup: CDR1 LGHNA, CDR2 YNFKEQ. In nucleotides, the CDR3 is TGTGCCAGCAGCCAAAGCGGAACAGATACGCAGTATTTT. Its translation: CASSQSGTDTQYF.

This rearrangement joins TRBV6-5 to TRBJ1-2, with unresolved D. CDR3 length: 13 amino acids. The ends were cut back, 5 bases at V and 5 bases at J, with 12 bases in the middle. Germline V CDR1 and CDR2: MNHEY, SVGAGI. The CDR3 DNA is TGTGCCAGCAGTCCACCTAACGTATATGGCTACACCTTC. Encoded protein: CASSPPNVYGYTF.

The rearrangement links TRBV12-3 or TRBV12-4 to TRBJ1-1; the D is unclear. This CDR3 has 12 amino acids. The V end was cut by 5 bases, the J end by 3 bases, with 7 bases between. This CDR3 is CASSPPHTEAFF. The CDR3 DNA sequence: TGTGCCAGCAGTCCCCCTCACACTGAAGCTTTCTTT.

The chain recombines TRBV18 with TRBJ1-3; D is unclear. With 3 bases removed from V and 2 bases from J, the gap between germline ends came to 5 bases. This CDR3 has 13 amino acids. The germline gives CDR1 KGHSH, CDR2 LQKENI. The CDR3 reads CASSPQTGNTIYF. Written as DNA, the CDR3 is TGTGCCAGCTCACCCCAGACTGGAAACACCATATATTTT.

The CDR3, as DNA: TGTGCCAGCAGGGGGCAGAGAGGCTCCTCTAGCACAGATACGCAGTATTTT. This gives the protein CASRGQRGSSSTDTQYF. The chain links TRBV2 to TRBJ2-3, with a weak D call TRBD1 (5 bases). V lost 6 bases and J 0 bases, leaving 19 bases between the germline ends. Germline CDR1 and CDR2: SNHLY and FYNNEI. The CDR3 spans 17 residues.

The chain couples TRBV19 to TRBJ2-2; no clear D gene. Germline V gene data show CDR1 as LNHDA and CDR2 as SQIVND (reference sequence). Trimming removed 3 bases at V and 4 bases at J, with 9 bases between. The CDR3 is 14 residues long. The CDR3 protein is CASSIYDITGELFF. The CDR3 DNA follows: TGTGCCAGTAGTATCTACGACATCACCGGGGAGCTGTTTTTT.

The CDR3 DNA is TGTGCCAGCAGCTTCAGGGGGCTAGGCACTGAAGCTTTCTTT. As protein: CASSFRGLGTEAFF. The genes are TRBV6-5 and TRBJ1-1; TRBD1 matches 8 bases. The CDR3 loop spans 14 amino acids. V was clipped by 6 bases and J by 4 bases; unmatched bases: 7. Germline values: CDR1 MNHEY, CDR2 SVGAGI.

The table lists this clone with a few counts. This chain joins TRBV7-3 and TRBJ2-1, with D unresolved. This CDR3 is 17 amino acids long. V was cut by 5 bases and J by 0 bases, with 17 bases left in between. From germline, CDR1 is SGHTA and CDR2 FQGTGA. The CDR3 nucleotides read TGTGCCAGCAGCCCCAATGGTCAATTTAGCTCCTACAATGAGCAGTTCTTC. Translating it yields CASSPNGQFSSYNEQFF.

The CDR3 reads CAISDQTYGYTF. The CDR3 DNA sequence: TGTGCCATCAGTGATCAGACTTATGGCTACACCTTC. The V gene is TRBV10-3, the J gene TRBJ1-2; D is ambiguous. Per germline, CDR1 ENHRY and CDR2 SYGVKD. The V end lost 3 bases, the J end lost 5 bases, and 7 bases lay between the germline ends. The CDR3 has 12 amino acids.

This rearrangement joins TRBV19 to TRBJ2-7; 10 nucleotides match TRBD1. Germline V lookup: CDR1 LNHDA, CDR2 SQIVND (reference sequence). V shed 4 bases and J 2 bases; nucleotides not matched to a gene: 5. The CDR3 runs 15 residues. The CDR3 DNA reads TGTGCCAGTAGTACCCGGGACAGGGGACCCTACGAGCAGTACTTC. Translation: CASSTRDRGPYEQYF.

As concerns this clone: Being one base from a much bigger clone, this may be a read error. The V call is TRBV21-1, the J call TRBJ2-7; the D segment call TRBD2 is taken from the table without a DNA check. TRBV21-1 is termed a pseudogene. CDR3 length equals 12 residues. CDR3 protein: CASSMSSYEQYF. The CDR3 region has the DNA TGTGCCAGCAGCATGAGCTCCTACGAGCAGTACTTC.

This sequence joins TRBV19 and TRBJ2-1; 8 positions match TRBD2. CDR1 and CDR2 (germline): LNHDA, SQIVND (reference sequence). The CDR3 spans 17 residues. V lost 6 bases, J lost 8 bases, and 18 bases stayed unmatched. The CDR3 nucleotides read TGTGCCAGTAGCTCCCGGACTAGCTGGCGGGTTTGGGATGAGCAGTTCTTC. The encoded protein is CASSSRTSWRVWDEQFF.

The gene calls are TRBV30 and TRBJ1-1, with 8 bases identical to TRBD1. Per the germline V gene, CDR1 is GTSNPN and CDR2 is SVGIG (reference sequence). This CDR3 has 13 residues. V gave up 1 base and J gave up 5 bases; unmatched junction bases: 3. The chain's CDR3 is CAWSGQGTTEAFF. CDR3 bases: TGTGCCTGGAGTGGACAGGGGACAACTGAAGCTTTCTTT.

The CDR3 protein is CASSQFTTSSYNEQFF. As DNA, the CDR3 is TGTGCCAGCAGCCAGTTTACTACAAGCTCCTACAATGAGCAGTTCTTC. The rearrangement links TRBV3-1 (or the pseudogene TRBV3-2) to TRBJ2-1; D is undetermined. The CDR3 totals 16 residues. Germline values: CDR1 LGHDT, CDR2 YNNKEL (reference sequence). V shed 3 bases and J shed 0 bases, with 12 bases lying between them.

The chain employs TRBV13 and TRBJ2-5; TRBD2 matches 10 bases. The germline CDR1 and CDR2 sequences are PRHDT and FYEKMQ (reference sequence). The CDR3 length is 16 residues. The V and J ends lost 5 bases and 1 base, in that order; junction bases with no gene match: 7. CDR3 DNA: TGTGCCAGCAGCCCCCTAGCGGGAGCGCCCCAAGAGACCCAGTACTTC. Its protein is CASSPLAGAPQETQYF.

This clone was recorded once. The chain carries TRBV6-2 or TRBV6-3 and TRBJ2-2; D is possibly TRBD2 (6 bases). Between the trimmed V and J ends, which lost 3 bases and 2 bases, there was a span of 10 bases. Germline CDR1 MNHEY, CDR2 SVGEGT. The CDR3 sequence is 15 residues long. The CDR3 sequence: CASSYARGNTGELFF. As DNA, the CDR3 is TGTGCCAGCAGTTATGCGCGGGGCAACACCGGGGAGCTGTTTTTT.

This clone was picked up one time. The gene calls are TRBV27 and TRBJ2-5; 9 positions agree with TRBD2. Trimming took 2 bases from V and 5 from J; bases not matched to a gene: 6. Germline V lookup: CDR1 MNHEY, CDR2 SMNVEV (reference sequence). The CDR3 spans 15 residues. The CDR3 DNA is TGTGCCAGCAGTTTAGGTAGCGGGAGATTCGAGACCCAGTACTTC. As protein: CASSLGSGRFETQYF.

The gene calls are TRBV11-2 and TRBJ2-7; perhaps TRBD2 as D (7 bases). The V gene lost 2 bases and the J gene lost 0 bases, with 11 bases spanning the gap. Germline V gives CDR1 SGHAT, CDR2 FQNNGV. This CDR3 is built from 15 residues. The CDR3: CASSLTGGLSYEQYF. The DNA of the CDR3 is TGTGCCAGCAGCTTAACGGGGGGCCTCTCCTACGAGCAGTACTTC.

The chain joins TRBV7-9 to TRBJ2-4; 9 nucleotides match TRBD2. Germline V gene lookup returns CDR1 SEHNR and CDR2 FQNEAQ (reference sequence). V trimming: 7 bases; J trimming: 8 bases; junction bases outside the gene matches: 6. The CDR3 loop spans 13 amino acids. CDR3 nucleotide sequence: TGTGCCAGCATCGGGACTAGCAGCGACATTCAGTACTTC. Its translation: CASIGTSSDIQYF.

The chain is built from TRBV30 and TRBJ1-2, with D perhaps TRBD1 (6 bases). V was pared by 1 base and J by 13 bases, with 16 bases between. This CDR3 has 12 amino acids. Germline V CDR1 and CDR2: GTSNPN, SVGIG (reference sequence). The CDR3 bases are TGTGCCTGGAGTGATTGGGACAAGGGGTCCACCTTC. Its protein is CAWSDWDKGSTF.

Concerning this clone itself: Other DNA sequences within the sample encode an identical CDR3. The J gene is TRBJ1-6, the V gene TRBV6-5; D is perhaps TRBD1 (5 bases). The CDR3 totals 15 residues. V lost 6 bases to trimming and J lost 5 bases, with 14 bases between them. Per the germline V gene, CDR1 is MNHEY and CDR2 is SVGAGI. CDR3 region: CASRPRDSNNSPLHF. The DNA of the CDR3 is TGTGCCAGCAGGCCCAGGGATTCCAATAATTCACCCCTCCACTTT.

V and J are TRBV19 and TRBJ1-2, with a tentative D call TRBD1 (5 bases). This CDR3 spans 10 amino acids. V gave up 9 bases and J gave up 6 bases, with 8 bases separating them. The germline CDR1 and CDR2 sequences are LNHDA and SQIVND (reference sequence). CDR3 amino acids: CARGADGYTF. The DNA of the CDR3 is TGTGCCAGAGGGGCGGATGGCTACACCTTC.